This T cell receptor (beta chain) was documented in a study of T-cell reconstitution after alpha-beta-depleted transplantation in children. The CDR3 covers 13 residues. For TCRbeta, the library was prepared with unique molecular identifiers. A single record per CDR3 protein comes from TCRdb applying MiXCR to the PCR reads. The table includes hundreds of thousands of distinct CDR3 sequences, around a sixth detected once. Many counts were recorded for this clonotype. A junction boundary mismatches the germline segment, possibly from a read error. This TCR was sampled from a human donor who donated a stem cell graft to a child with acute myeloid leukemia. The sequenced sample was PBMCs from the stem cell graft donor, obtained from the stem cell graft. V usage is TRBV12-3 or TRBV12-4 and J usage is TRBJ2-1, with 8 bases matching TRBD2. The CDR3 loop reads CASSLGDGGLAGF. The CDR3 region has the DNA TGTGCCAGCAGCCTAGGGGATGGAGGACTAGCTGGTTTC.